These 18 T cell receptor beta chains share one sample of origin, sequenced in a study of blood T cell repertoires in COVID-19. Clones were sequenced by immunoSEQ multiplex PCR, and TCRdb holds only the in-frame ones, with some missing. The sample lists some 120,000 clones, 90% occurring once. Specimen: peripheral blood. The source is a man in his 60s with COVID-19, enrolled during active disease.

The chain couples TRBV4-1 to TRBJ1-1; D may be TRBD1 (6 bases). V was cut by 0 bases and J by 4 bases, with 24 bases left in between. The CDR3 contains 19 residues. Germline V CDR1 and CDR2: MGHRA, YSYEKL. Written as DNA, the CDR3 is TGCGCCAGCAGCCAAGAATTTCACAGGGCAGTCATTCGTAGCACTGAAGCTTTCTTT. Protein product: CASSQEFHRAVIRSTEAFF.

The chain couples TRBV27 to TRBJ2-1; 10 bases are shared with TRBD1. V was clipped by 3 bases and J by 4 bases; unmatched bases: 3. Germline V gene sequence: CDR1 MNHEY, CDR2 SMNVEV (reference sequence). This CDR3 comprises 15 residues. CDR3 DNA: TGTGCCAGCAGTTTCCGGACAGGGGGATACAATGAGCAGTTCTTC. Encoded protein: CASSFRTGGYNEQFF.

V is TRBV2 and J is TRBJ2-3, with 14 bases matching TRBD2. The germline gives CDR1 SNHLY, CDR2 FYNNEI. This CDR3 region has 15 residues. J gave up 5 bases and V 8 bases, and 6 bases lay outside the gene matches. The CDR3 loop is CASGGLAGDQDTQYF. DNA for the CDR3: TGTGCCAGCGGGGGACTAGCGGGAGATCAAGATACGCAGTATTTT.

The CDR3 DNA follows: TGTGCCAGTAGTATAACAGTTCAAGAGACCCAGTACTTC. Translating it yields CASSITVQETQYF. The V and J genes are TRBV19 and TRBJ2-5, with no clear D. Between the trimmed V and J ends, which lost 2 bases and 2 bases, there was a span of 6 bases. CDR1 and CDR2 from the germline V gene are LNHDA and SQIVND (reference sequence). The CDR3 extends over 13 amino acids.

V usage is TRBV5-1 and J usage is TRBJ2-1; 11 bases match TRBD2. Germline lookup yields CDR1 SGHRS and CDR2 YFSETQ. This CDR3 has 15 amino acids. Trimming removed 3 bases from V and 4 bases from J; junction bases left unmatched: 3. CDR3 protein: CASSSGLAGYNEQFF. The CDR3 region has the DNA TGCGCCAGCAGCTCCGGACTAGCGGGTTACAATGAGCAGTTCTTC. Full variable domain (outside the CDR3, taken from reference TRBV5-1 and TRBJ2-1): KAGVTQTPRYLIKTRGQQVTLSCSPISGHRSVSWYQQTPGQGLQFLFEYFSETQRNKGNFPGRFSGRQFSNSRSEMNVSTLELGDSALYLCASSSGLAGYNEQFFGPGTRLTVL.

This clone was detected once. The gene calls are TRBV29-1 and TRBJ1-4; 10 bases are a match to TRBD1. Germline-derived CDR1 and CDR2 are SQVTM and ANQGSEA. The CDR3 consists of 14 residues. V was pared by 7 bases and J by 6 bases, with 8 bases of the junction left unmatched. CDR3 bases: TGCAGCGCCGGGACAGGGGAGGAACATGAAAAACTGTTTTTT. This gives the protein CSAGTGEEHEKLFF.

V and J are TRBV5-1 and TRBJ2-7, with 12 bases lining up with TRBD2. CDR3 length: 15 amino acids. Germline CDR1 is SGHRS and CDR2 is YFSETQ. Trimming removed 3 bases from V and 3 bases from J; junction bases left unmatched: 4. DNA of the CDR3: TGCGCCAGCAGCTGGACGACTAGCGGGAGCTACGAGCAGTACTTC. Translation: CASSWTTSGSYEQYF.

The rearrangement joins TRBV30 to TRBJ1-3; 7 bases line up with TRBD1. The CDR3 runs to 18 residues. Looked up from germline, CDR1 is GTSNPN and CDR2 is SVGIG (reference sequence). V lost 3 bases to trimming and J lost 0 bases; unmatched junction nucleotides: 14. The CDR3 nucleotides are TGTGCCTGGAGCCGGGGGACAGAACGAATCTACTCTGGAAACACCATATATTTT. Translated: CAWSRGTERIYSGNTIYF.

The rearrangement joins TRBV6-2 or TRBV6-3 to TRBJ2-3, with 14 bases identical to TRBD2. CDR1 is MNHEY and CDR2 is SVGEGT in the germline V gene. The CDR3 is 18 amino acids. Germline trimming cut 4 bases from V and 1 base from J; bases unmatched to any gene: 7. For the CDR3, the DNA is TGTGCCAGCAGTTCCCGGACTAGCGGGAGGATAGGCACAGATACGCAGTATTTT. Amino acids: CASSSRTSGRIGTDTQYF.

This chain joins TRBV5-8 and TRBJ2-1; 7 bases are a match to TRBD2. The CDR3 sequence is 15 residues long. The J segment lost 7 bases and the V segment lost 0 bases, leaving 7 bases of the junction unmatched. Germline lookup yields CDR1 SGHTS and CDR2 YDEGEE. CDR3 nucleotides: TGTGCCAGCAGCTTGGTCGGGACTATTTGGAATGAGCAGTTCTTC. Residues: CASSLVGTIWNEQFF.

This chain connects TRBV5-8 to TRBJ1-6; unclear D gene. Germline V lookup: CDR1 SGHTS, CDR2 YDEGEE. This CDR3 region has 14 residues. The V end was cut by 1 base, the J end by 4 bases, with 6 bases between. The CDR3 here is CASSLPGYNSPLHF. CDR3 nucleotides: TGTGCCAGCAGCTTGCCAGGTTATAATTCACCCCTCCACTTT.

This rearrangement joins TRBV3-1 (or the pseudogene TRBV3-2) to TRBJ1-6, with D tentatively TRBD1 (5 bases). This CDR3 is 19 amino acids long. Germline lookup yields CDR1 LGHDT and CDR2 YNNKEL (reference sequence). V dropped 4 bases and J dropped 0 bases, with 19 bases sitting between them. CDR3 loop: CASSLVPYGGSSYNSPLHF. In nucleotides, the CDR3 is TGTGCCAGCAGCCTTGTTCCGTACGGGGGAAGCTCCTATAATTCACCCCTCCACTTT.

By its share, this clone is medium-sized. This CDR3 reads CGLADLSSYNEQFF. In DNA, the CDR3 is TGTGGGCTAGCGGATTTGAGCTCCTACAATGAGCAGTTCTTC. V and J are TRBV6-5 and TRBJ2-1; 7 nucleotides align to TRBD2. CDR1 is MNHEY, CDR2 SVGAGI, per germline. The CDR3 contains 14 residues.

This chain joins TRBV7-9 and TRBJ2-7; D is ambiguous. Looked up from germline, CDR1 is SEHNR and CDR2 is FQNEAQ (reference sequence). Deletions cut 4 bases from V and 4 bases from J, with 8 bases between. The CDR3 spans 12 residues. The CDR3 sequence: CASSSLFYEQYF. As DNA, the CDR3 is TGTGCCAGCAGCTCACTATTTTACGAGCAGTACTTC.

This chain links TRBV20-1 with TRBJ2-5; D remains ambiguous. The CDR3 spans 11 residues. Germline CDR1 is DFQATT and CDR2 is SNEGSKA (reference sequence). V was pared by 5 bases and J by 5 bases, with 9 bases between. The CDR3 DNA reads as TGCAGTGCTTACCCGGGTGAGACCCAGTACTTC. This gives the protein CSAYPGETQYF.

The chain joins TRBV20-1 to TRBJ2-7; unclear D gene. Deletions cut 0 bases from V and 5 bases from J, with 5 bases between. CDR1 and CDR2 (germline): DFQATT, SNEGSKA (reference sequence). The CDR3 runs to 11 residues. CDR3 coding DNA: TGCAGTGCTAGAGAGTTAAACGAGCAGTACTTC. Protein: CSARELNEQYF.

The rearrangement uses TRBV6-4 and TRBJ2-1; 8 bases agree with TRBD1. V dropped 6 bases and J dropped 9; count of bases not matched to a gene: 10. Germline V gene sequence: CDR1 MRHNA, CDR2 SNTAGT. CDR3 length: 14 amino acids. CDR3 nucleotide sequence: TGTGCCAGCAGCCCCGGGACAGGTTCCGTTGAGCAGTTCTTC. Translating gives CASSPGTGSVEQFF.

This chain connects TRBV2 to TRBJ2-2; perhaps TRBD1 as D (5 bases). The CDR3 has 15 amino acids. CDR1 and CDR2 (germline): SNHLY, FYNNEI. The V end was cut by 4 bases, the J end by 4 bases, with 13 bases between. The CDR3 sequence: CASSGQGVGTGELFF. CDR3 nucleotide sequence: TGTGCCAGCAGTGGCCAAGGGGTAGGCACCGGGGAGCTGTTTTTT.